A single sample is the source of the 21 T cell receptor beta chains below, sequenced in a study of regulatory T cells in long-lasting Graves disease. Combining iRepertoire HTBI primers with Arm-PCR of CDR3 regions, the authors built TCR beta libraries. TCRdb passed the multiplex PCR reads through MiXCR, listing each CDR3 protein once. The sample includes roughly 490,000 distinct CDR3 sequences, about 20% of them seen just once. Noted time point: persistent/refractory GD, antithyroid drugs over 5 years with positive TRAb. There was RNA extracted from PBMCs, and the TCR library was made from it. Sample: peripheral blood mononuclear cells (PBMCs), taken when the disease was refractory, from a patient treated with antithyroid drugs. These receptors all stem from a female donor with Graves disease.

This clonotype was detected only a few times. V gene TRBV12-3 or TRBV12-4 combines with J gene TRBJ1-2, with D hard to call. The CDR3 length is 11 residues. V was pared by 3 bases and J by 7 bases, with 6 bases between. CDR3 nucleotide sequence: TGTGCCAGCAGTTTTATGTTTGGCTACACCTTC. Its protein is CASSFMFGYTF.

A few counts support this clonotype. The rearrangement uses TRBV5-1 and TRBJ2-7, with a tentative D call TRBD2 (6 bases). The CDR3 has 13 residues. The V end lost 3 bases, the J end lost 6 bases, and 13 bases lay between the germline ends. The germline V gene has CDR1 SGHRS and CDR2 YFSETQ. The CDR3 DNA sequence: TGCGCCAGCAGCTCCCAAGGCGGGGCCGAGCAGTACTTC. Protein: CASSSQGGAEQYF.

The chain links TRBV11-2 to TRBJ2-2; 11 bases agree with TRBD2. The J segment lost 5 bases and the V segment lost 5 bases, leaving 7 bases of the junction unmatched. The CDR3 runs 16 residues. The germline gives CDR1 SGHAT, CDR2 FQNNGV. The CDR3 region is CASSTSGSLVTGELFF. The CDR3 DNA sequence: TGTGCCAGCAGCACTAGCGGGAGTTTGGTTACCGGGGAGCTGTTTTTT.

V and J are TRBV14 and TRBJ2-7, with no clear D. The CDR3 runs 13 residues. With 3 bases removed from V and 2 bases from J, the gap between germline ends came to 8 bases. Germline values: CDR1 SGHDN, CDR2 FVKESK. CDR3 DNA: TGTGCCAGCAGCCATCTTCCGCCCTACGAGCAGTACTTC. Its protein product is CASSHLPPYEQYF.

The gene calls are TRBV20-1 and TRBJ2-7; 10 bases are a match to TRBD2. The CDR3 sequence is 15 residues long. CDR1 is DFQATT and CDR2 is SNEGSKA in the germline V gene (reference sequence). J lost 0 bases, V lost 4 bases, and 6 bases had no gene match. Here the CDR3 reads CSATPLAGVSYEQYF. The DNA for the CDR3 is TGCAGTGCTACCCCTCTAGCGGGAGTCTCCTACGAGCAGTACTTC.

This chain joins TRBV27 and TRBJ2-1; D may correspond to TRBD1 or TRBD2 (5 bases each). This CDR3 comprises 13 residues. The V end was cut by 3 bases, the J end by 6 bases, with 9 bases between. Looked up from germline, CDR1 is MNHEY and CDR2 is SMNVEV (reference sequence). The CDR3 reads CASSFGTFNEQFF. Written as DNA, the CDR3 is TGTGCCAGCAGTTTTGGGACCTTCAATGAGCAGTTCTTC.

Ten or more counts support this clonotype. The rearrangement links TRBV15 to TRBJ1-4, with D hard to call. This CDR3 region has 14 residues. Per germline, CDR1 LNHNV and CDR2 YYDKDF (reference sequence). Trimming took 0 bases from V and 5 from J, leaving 7 bases between them. The CDR3 region has the DNA TGTGCCACCAGCAGAGATATGGCCAATGAAAAACTGTTTTTT. It yields the protein CATSRDMANEKLFF.

The chain combines TRBV4-3 with TRBJ1-4, with D uncertain. The CDR3 runs 15 residues. CDR1 LGHNA and CDR2 YSLEER come from the germline V gene. Trimming took off 3 bases at V and 0 bases at J, with 8 bases between the two ends. The CDR3 here is CASSQWTPTNEKLFF. The DNA of the CDR3 is TGCGCCAGCAGCCAGTGGACGCCAACTAATGAAAAACTGTTTTTT.

This clonotype showed up many times. The chain employs TRBV7-8 and TRBJ1-5; D may be TRBD1 (5 bases). The germline gives CDR1 SGHVS, CDR2 FQNEAQ. The CDR3 spans 17 residues. Deletions cut 1 base from V and 1 base from J, with 14 bases between. The CDR3 protein is CASSLGAGRTSNQPQHF. The CDR3 bases are TGTGCCAGCAGCTTAGGTGCTGGACGGACAAGCAATCAGCCCCAGCATTTT.

This chain links TRBV12-5 with TRBJ2-5; 8 bases are a match to TRBD1. The CDR3 loop spans 14 amino acids. The trim removed 7 bases at V and 5 bases at J, leaving 9 bases unmatched. The germline V gene encodes CDR1 LGHNT and CDR2 FRNRAP. CDR3 in amino acids: CASARTGLGETQYF. CDR3 DNA sequence: TGTGCTAGTGCCCGGACAGGGCTGGGGGAGACCCAGTACTTC.

This clonotype was seen repeatedly, ten times or more. As DNA, the CDR3 is TGTGCCAGCAGTCTACTCGACATCGATCAGCCCCAGCATTTT. Translated: CASSLLDIDQPQHF. The chain uses TRBV28 and TRBJ1-5; D gene unclear. V lost 5 bases and J 5 bases, leaving 13 bases between the germline ends. The CDR3 is made up of 14 amino acids. Germline loops: CDR1 MDHEN, CDR2 SYDVKM. The variable domain in full, with the rest retrieved from reference TRBV28 and TRBJ1-5, is DVKVTQSSRYLVKRTGEKVFLECVQDMDHENMFWYRQDPGLGLRLIYFSYDVKMKEKGDIPEGYSVSREKKERFSLILESASTNQTSMYLCASSLLDIDQPQHFGDGTRLSIL.

This clonotype came up a few times. The chain combines TRBV5-1 with TRBJ2-7; a possible D gene is TRBD1 (6 bases). The germline V gene encodes CDR1 SGHRS and CDR2 YFSETQ. The CDR3 is made up of 17 amino acids. Trimming left V 3 bases short and J 6 bases short, with 25 bases between. The CDR3 DNA follows: TGCGCCAGCAGCTCAAGGCCGGAACAGGGTCTGAGGGCCGAGCAGTACTTC. Amino acids: CASSSRPEQGLRAEQYF.

This clonotype has at least ten counts. The V and J genes are TRBV3-1 and TRBJ1-1, with D uncertain. The CDR3 loop spans 12 amino acids. Trimming removed 1 base from V and 5 bases from J, with 5 bases in between. Germline V gene lookup returns CDR1 LGHDT and CDR2 YNNKEL (reference sequence). This CDR3 is CASSQGETEAFF. The CDR3 DNA follows: TGTGCCAGCAGCCAAGGGGAAACTGAAGCTTTCTTT.

This clonotype was seen at least ten times. The chain links TRBV2 to TRBJ2-2; TRBD2 matches 13 bases. V lost 7 bases to trimming and J lost 11 bases; unmatched junction nucleotides: 10. CDR3 length: 15 amino acids. Germline CDR1 SNHLY, CDR2 FYNNEI. The chain's CDR3 is CASTQSGGLAGELFF. The CDR3 DNA sequence: TGTGCCAGCACCCAAAGTGGGGGACTAGCGGGAGAGCTGTTTTTT.

This clonotype was found many times. This chain joins TRBV12-3 or TRBV12-4 and TRBJ1-1; D is unresolved. The CDR3 covers 13 residues. The V gene lost 7 bases and the J gene lost 3 bases, with 12 bases spanning the gap. The CDR3 is CASTRWVYTEAFF. As DNA, the CDR3 is TGTGCCAGCACCCGGTGGGTGTACACTGAAGCTTTCTTT.

This clonotype was seen many times. The chain links TRBV28 to TRBJ2-7; D perhaps matches TRBD1 (5 bases). Germline V gene data show CDR1 as MDHEN and CDR2 as SYDVKM. The CDR3 length is 14 residues. Trimming pared 3 bases from V and 2 bases from J, leaving 11 bases between. CDR3 in amino acids: CASSFTGHPYEQYF. CDR3 sequence (DNA): TGTGCCAGCAGTTTTACAGGACACCCCTACGAGCAGTACTTC.

This clonotype has at least ten counts. This chain joins TRBV7-2 and TRBJ2-5; D remains unclear. The V end was cut by 1 base, the J end by 5 bases, with 11 bases between. The CDR3 sequence is 14 residues long. Germline V gives CDR1 SGHTA, CDR2 FQGNSA. The CDR3 sequence: CASSLVSFGETQYF. CDR3 in DNA: TGTGCCAGCAGCTTAGTTTCCTTCGGGGAGACCCAGTACTTC.

This clonotype was counted many times. This chain connects TRBV28 to TRBJ2-7; D could derive from TRBD1 or TRBD2 (5 bases each). V dropped 7 bases and J dropped 1 base, with 8 bases sitting between them. The CDR3 is made up of 12 amino acids. CDR1 is MDHEN and CDR2 is SYDVKM in the germline V gene. The CDR3 bases are TGTGCCAGCAAGGGGAGTTCCTACGAGCAGTACTTC. The encoded protein is CASKGSSYEQYF.

The table lists this clonotype with many counts. DNA for the CDR3: TGTGCCAGCGGCCGGAGGCAGGGGAATGAAAAACTGTTTTTT. It specifies CASGRRQGNEKLFF. This chain connects TRBV12-3 or TRBV12-4 to TRBJ1-4; D may be TRBD1 (6 bases). CDR3 length: 14 amino acids. Trimming removed 8 bases at V and 5 bases at J, with 15 bases between.

This clonotype has just a few counts. The chain is built from TRBV6-2 or TRBV6-3 and TRBJ1-5; TRBD1 aligns across 8 bases. V gave up 4 bases and J gave up 8 bases; unmatched junction bases: 13. The CDR3 loop spans 16 amino acids. CDR1 is MNHEY, CDR2 SVGEGT, per germline. The CDR3 is CASSSRTGQGEEPQHF. CDR3 sequence (DNA): TGTGCCAGCAGTTCTCGGACCGGACAGGGCGAGGAGCCCCAGCATTTT.

This clonotype was observed many times. The chain combines TRBV7-2 with TRBJ2-5; 7 positions agree with TRBD1. The CDR3 is made up of 14 amino acids. Germline V gene data show CDR1 as SGHTA and CDR2 as FQGNSA. The ends lost 5 bases at V and 4 bases at J; junction bases unmatched: 7. The CDR3 region has the DNA TGTGCCAGCAGCATACTCCAGGGGGTAGAGACCCAGTACTTC. Encoded protein: CASSILQGVETQYF.